The clone carrying this T cell receptor (beta chain) showed up just a few times. The data were obtained in a study of blood T cells in healthy people across ages. A sample-barcoded 5' primer and a J-beta primer mix were used in a second PCR of about 7 to 12 cycles. Via MiXCR, TCRdb re-called the 5' RACE reads, giving one row per CDR3 protein. The data contain roughly 1.4 million distinct CDR3 sequences, around 59% of them seen just once; the ten biggest clones take up over 5.5%. V lost 4 bases, J lost 4 bases, and 18 bases lay in between. Per germline, CDR1 SQVTM and CDR2 ANQGSEA. The CDR3 totals 15 residues.

The chain combines TRBV29-1 with TRBJ2-3; D is possibly TRBD2 (6 bases). Sample: blood. This clonotype was sampled from a young man in good health. The CDR3 region is CSVGGLAVDSDTQYF. The DNA for the CDR3 is TGCAGCGTTGGGGGACTCGCGGTGGATTCAGATACGCAGTATTTT.